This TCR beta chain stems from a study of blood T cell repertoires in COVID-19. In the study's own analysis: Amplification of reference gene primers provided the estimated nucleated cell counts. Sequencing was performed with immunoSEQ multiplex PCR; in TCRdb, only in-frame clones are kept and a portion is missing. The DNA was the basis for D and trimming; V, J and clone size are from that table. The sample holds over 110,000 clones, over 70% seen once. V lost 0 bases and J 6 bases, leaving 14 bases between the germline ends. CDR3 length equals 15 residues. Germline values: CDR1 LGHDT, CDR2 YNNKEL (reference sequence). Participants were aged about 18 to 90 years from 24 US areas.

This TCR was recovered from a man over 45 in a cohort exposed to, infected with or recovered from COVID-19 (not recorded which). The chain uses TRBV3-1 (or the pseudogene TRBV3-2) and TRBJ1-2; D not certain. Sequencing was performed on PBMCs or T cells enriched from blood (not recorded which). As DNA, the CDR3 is TGTGCCAGCAGCCAAGAGGAAGCAGGCGGGGATGGCTACACCTTC. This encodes CASSQEEAGGDGYTF.